A single sample is the source of the 3 T cell receptor beta chains below, sequenced in a study of blood T cells in healthy people across ages. Together with a sample-barcoded 5' primer, a J-beta primer mix was included in a second PCR lasting about 7 to 11 cycles. MiXCR, applied by TCRdb to the 5' RACE reads, yields one record per CDR3 protein. Found here are fewer than 950,000 distinct CDR3 sequences, 35% to 40% of them singletons; the top ten hold 10% to 15%. The material sequenced was blood. All receptors derive from a man aged 18 to 29 in good health.

This clonotype showed up many times. The J gene is TRBJ2-5, the V gene TRBV7-9; D is ambiguous. Trimming took off 5 bases at V and 5 bases at J, with 9 bases between the two ends. The CDR3 length is 12 residues. The germline gives CDR1 SEHNR, CDR2 FQNEAQ (reference sequence). The CDR3 spells CASSTLGETQYF. Written as DNA, the CDR3 is TGTGCCAGCAGCACCCTCGGGGAGACCCAGTACTTC.

There are many counts of this clonotype. V and J are TRBV20-1 and TRBJ2-6; D gene unclear. Trimming stripped 3 bases from V and 4 bases from J, with 10 bases between. Per germline, CDR1 DFQATT and CDR2 SNEGSKA (reference sequence). The CDR3 loop spans 14 amino acids. CDR3 sequence reads: CSARSPLGANVLTF. The CDR3 DNA is TGCAGTGCTAGGAGCCCTCTGGGGGCCAACGTCCTGACTTTC.

Turning to this clonotype: This may arise from a read error, as a much more abundant clone is one base away. The chain couples TRBV5-1 to TRBJ2-1; D unclear. The CDR3 extends over 15 amino acids. Germline V gene sequence: CDR1 SGHRS, CDR2 YFSETQ. The CDR3 spells CTSSLNEVGINEQFF. The CDR3, as DNA: TGCACCAGCAGCTTGAACGAAGTCGGCATCAATGAGCAGTTCTTC.